Detailed here is one T cell receptor beta chain. Its antigen is currently unknown. The sample is drawn from a study of identical twins. General study results and limits: Findings came from cross-sectional statistics, without long-term follow-up of donors.

Trimming removed 0 bases at V and 11 bases at J, with 10 bases between. Germline CDR1 is LGHDT and CDR2 is YNNKEL (reference sequence). This CDR3 contains 12 residues. cDNA carried unique molecular identifiers, and a universal primer site was added by template switching. TCRdb reanalysed the 5' RACE reads using MiXCR and keeps one entry per CDR3 protein. The table has about 470,000 distinct CDR3 sequences, less than 25% seen once. These same records also appear under a second study, on T cells expressing NK-cell markers. This second report adds: With respect to HCMV, most of the eight sequenced donors were seropositive, and one was seronegative. The authors restricted sorting to alpha-beta TCR T cells with an anti-gamma-delta TCR antibody in several experiments.

V is TRBV3-1 and J is TRBJ1-1; D is undetermined. The receptor's source is a woman between 18 and 29 years old in good health. What was sequenced was CD4+ T cells sorted from blood. CDR3 nucleotides: TGTGCCAGCAGCCAAGATTTCGTCCGGGCTTTCTTT. Protein: CASSQDFVRAFF.